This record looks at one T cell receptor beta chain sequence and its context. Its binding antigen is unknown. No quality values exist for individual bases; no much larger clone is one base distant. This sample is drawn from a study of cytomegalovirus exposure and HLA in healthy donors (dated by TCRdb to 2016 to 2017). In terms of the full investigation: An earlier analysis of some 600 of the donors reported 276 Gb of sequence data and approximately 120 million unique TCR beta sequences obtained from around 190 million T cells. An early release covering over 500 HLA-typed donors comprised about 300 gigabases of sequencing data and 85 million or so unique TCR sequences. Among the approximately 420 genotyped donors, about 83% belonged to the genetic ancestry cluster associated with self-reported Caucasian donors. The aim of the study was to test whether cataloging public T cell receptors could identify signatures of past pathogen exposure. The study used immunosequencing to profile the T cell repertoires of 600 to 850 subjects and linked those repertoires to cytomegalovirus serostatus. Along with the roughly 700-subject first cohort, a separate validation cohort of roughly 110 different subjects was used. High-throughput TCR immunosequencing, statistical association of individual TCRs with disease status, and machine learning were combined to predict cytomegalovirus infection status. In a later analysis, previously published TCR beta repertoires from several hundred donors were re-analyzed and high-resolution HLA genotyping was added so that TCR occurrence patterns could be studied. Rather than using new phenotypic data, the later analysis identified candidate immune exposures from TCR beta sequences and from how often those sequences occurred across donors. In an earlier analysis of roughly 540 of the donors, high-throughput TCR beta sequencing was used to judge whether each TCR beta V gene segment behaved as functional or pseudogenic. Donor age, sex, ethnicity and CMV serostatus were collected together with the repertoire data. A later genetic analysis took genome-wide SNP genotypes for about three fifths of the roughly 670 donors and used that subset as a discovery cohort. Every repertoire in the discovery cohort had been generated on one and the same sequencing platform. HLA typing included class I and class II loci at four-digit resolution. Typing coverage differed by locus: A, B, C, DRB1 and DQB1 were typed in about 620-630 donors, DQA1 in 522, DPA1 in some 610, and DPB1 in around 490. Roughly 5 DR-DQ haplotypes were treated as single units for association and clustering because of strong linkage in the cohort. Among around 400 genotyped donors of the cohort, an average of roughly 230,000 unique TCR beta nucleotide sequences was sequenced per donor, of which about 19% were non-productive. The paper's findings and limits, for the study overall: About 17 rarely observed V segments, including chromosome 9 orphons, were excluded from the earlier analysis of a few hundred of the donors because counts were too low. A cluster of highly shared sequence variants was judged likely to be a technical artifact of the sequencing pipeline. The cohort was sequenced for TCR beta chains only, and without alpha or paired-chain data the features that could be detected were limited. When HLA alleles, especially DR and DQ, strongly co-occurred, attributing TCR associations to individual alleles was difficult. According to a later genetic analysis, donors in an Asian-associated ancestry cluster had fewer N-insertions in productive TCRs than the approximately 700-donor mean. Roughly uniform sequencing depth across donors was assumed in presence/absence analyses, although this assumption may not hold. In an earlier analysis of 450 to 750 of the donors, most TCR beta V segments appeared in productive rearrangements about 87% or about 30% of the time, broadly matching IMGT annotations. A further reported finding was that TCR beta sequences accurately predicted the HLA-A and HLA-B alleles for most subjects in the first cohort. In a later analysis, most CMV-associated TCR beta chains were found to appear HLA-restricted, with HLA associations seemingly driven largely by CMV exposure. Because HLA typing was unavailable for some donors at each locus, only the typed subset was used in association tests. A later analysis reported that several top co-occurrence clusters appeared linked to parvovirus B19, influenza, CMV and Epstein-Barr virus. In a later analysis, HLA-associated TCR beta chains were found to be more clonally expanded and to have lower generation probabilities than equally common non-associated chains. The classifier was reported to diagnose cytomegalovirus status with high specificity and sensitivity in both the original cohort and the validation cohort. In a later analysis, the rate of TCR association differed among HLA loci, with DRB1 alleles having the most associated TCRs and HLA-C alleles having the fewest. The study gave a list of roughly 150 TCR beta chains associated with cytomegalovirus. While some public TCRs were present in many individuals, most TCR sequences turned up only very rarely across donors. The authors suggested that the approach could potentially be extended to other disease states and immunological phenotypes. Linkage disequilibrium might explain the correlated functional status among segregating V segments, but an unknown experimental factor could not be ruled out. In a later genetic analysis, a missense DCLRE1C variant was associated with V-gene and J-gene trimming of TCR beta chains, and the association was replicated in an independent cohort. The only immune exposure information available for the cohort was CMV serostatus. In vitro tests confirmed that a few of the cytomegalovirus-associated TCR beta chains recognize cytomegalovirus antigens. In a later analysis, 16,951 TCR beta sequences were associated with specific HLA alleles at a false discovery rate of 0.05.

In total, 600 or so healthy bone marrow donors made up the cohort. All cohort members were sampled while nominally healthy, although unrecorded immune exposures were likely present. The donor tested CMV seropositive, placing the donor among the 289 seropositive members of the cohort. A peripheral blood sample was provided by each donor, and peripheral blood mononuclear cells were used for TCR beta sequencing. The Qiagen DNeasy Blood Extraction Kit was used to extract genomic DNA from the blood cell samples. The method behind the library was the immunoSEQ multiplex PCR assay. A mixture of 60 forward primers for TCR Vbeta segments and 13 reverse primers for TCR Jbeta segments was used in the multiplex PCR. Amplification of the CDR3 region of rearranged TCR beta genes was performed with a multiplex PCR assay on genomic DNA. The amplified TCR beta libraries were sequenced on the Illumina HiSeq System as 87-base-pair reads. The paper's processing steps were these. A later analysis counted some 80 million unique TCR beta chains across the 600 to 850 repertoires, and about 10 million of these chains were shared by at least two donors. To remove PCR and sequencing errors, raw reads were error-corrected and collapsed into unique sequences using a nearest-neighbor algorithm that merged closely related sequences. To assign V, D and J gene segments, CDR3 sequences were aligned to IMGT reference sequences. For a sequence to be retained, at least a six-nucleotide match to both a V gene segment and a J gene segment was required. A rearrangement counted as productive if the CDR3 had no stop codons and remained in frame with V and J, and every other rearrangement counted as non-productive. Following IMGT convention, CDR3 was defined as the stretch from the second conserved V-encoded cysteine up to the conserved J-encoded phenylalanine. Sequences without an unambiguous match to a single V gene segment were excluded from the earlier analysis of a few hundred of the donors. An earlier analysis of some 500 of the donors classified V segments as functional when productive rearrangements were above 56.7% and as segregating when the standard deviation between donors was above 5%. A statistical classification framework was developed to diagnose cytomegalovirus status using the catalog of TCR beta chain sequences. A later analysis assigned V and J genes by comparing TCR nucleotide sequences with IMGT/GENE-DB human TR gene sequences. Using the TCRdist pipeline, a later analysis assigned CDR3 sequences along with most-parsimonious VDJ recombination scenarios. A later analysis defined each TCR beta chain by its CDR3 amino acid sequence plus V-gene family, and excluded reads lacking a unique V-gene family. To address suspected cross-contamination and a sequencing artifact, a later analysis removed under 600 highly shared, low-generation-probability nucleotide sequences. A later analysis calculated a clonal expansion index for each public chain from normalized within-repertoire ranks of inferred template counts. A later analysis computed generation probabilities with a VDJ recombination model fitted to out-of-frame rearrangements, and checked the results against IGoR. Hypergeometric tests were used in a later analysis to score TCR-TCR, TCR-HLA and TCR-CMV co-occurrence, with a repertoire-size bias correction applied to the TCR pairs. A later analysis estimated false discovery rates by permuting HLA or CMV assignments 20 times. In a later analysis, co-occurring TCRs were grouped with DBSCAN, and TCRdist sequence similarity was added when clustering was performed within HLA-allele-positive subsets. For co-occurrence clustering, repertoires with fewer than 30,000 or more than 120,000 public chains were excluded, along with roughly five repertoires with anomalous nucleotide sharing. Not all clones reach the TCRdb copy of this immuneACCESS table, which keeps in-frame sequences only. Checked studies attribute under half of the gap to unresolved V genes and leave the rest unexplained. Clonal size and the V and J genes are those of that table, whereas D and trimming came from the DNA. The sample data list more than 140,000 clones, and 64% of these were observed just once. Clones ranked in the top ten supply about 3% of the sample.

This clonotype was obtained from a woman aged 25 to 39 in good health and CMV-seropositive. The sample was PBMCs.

The DNA reads as follows: TGTGCCAGCACCTATGGGACAGGGGGCTTAAGCGAGCAGTACTTC. Its translation is CASTYGTGGLSEQYF. The rearranged chain carries TRBV27 and TRBJ2-7; TRBD1 agrees with 12 junctional bases. At the junction V is shortened by 7 bases and J by 6 bases; bases outside the gene matches: 10. The CDR3 has 15 amino acids, counting the end cysteine and phenylalanine. The sequence is cut down to CDR3 DNA, 45 bases in frame from base 1. According to the germline V gene (reference sequence), CDR1 reads MNHEY and CDR2 reads SMNVEV.